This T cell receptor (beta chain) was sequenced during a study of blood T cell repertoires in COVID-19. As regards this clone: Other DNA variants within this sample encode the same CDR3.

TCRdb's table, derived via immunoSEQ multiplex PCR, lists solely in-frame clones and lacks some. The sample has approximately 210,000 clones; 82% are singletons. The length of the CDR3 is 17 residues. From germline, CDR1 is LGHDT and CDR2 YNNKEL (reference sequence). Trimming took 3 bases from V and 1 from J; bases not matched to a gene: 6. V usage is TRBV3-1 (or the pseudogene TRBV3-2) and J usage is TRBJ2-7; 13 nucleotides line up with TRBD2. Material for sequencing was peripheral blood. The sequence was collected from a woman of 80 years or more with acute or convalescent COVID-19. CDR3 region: CASSHSPGLAGSYEQYF. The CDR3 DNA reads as TGTGCCAGCAGCCATTCTCCGGGACTAGCGGGATCCTACGAGCAGTACTTC.